This TCR beta chain was captured in a study of PD-1 blockade in classical Hodgkin lymphoma. Study findings and constraints: Unlike CD8+ TCR diversity, which did not rise significantly by C4D1, CD4+ TCR diversity did. Individuals who commenced nivolumab within less than 1 year of ASCT were excluded. Newly diagnosed patients and complete responders had comparable diversity at baseline.

Time point in this sample: cycle 4 day 1 (C4D1), after 5 to 7 weeks of nivolumab. Each patient experienced a relapse that followed autologous stem cell transplantation, and brentuximab vedotin exposure varied. The CDR3 has 14 amino acids. The trim removed 4 bases at V and 7 bases at J, leaving 8 bases unmatched. The germline gives CDR1 GTSNPN, CDR2 SVGIG (reference sequence). TCRdb keeps only in-frame clones here, not all; method: immunoSEQ multiplex PCR. The data hold 7,500 to 9,500 clones, with 87% observed a single time. Points on this clone: Antigen specificity is unknown.

The V call is TRBV30, the J call TRBJ2-3; 10 nucleotides agree with TRBD1. The material was peripheral blood mononuclear cells (PBMCs), obtained before the fourth cycle of nivolumab. The TCR sequence derives from a human donor with classical Hodgkin lymphoma. The CDR3 coding sequence is TGTGCCTGGACCGGGACAGGGGCTTCTTATACGCAGTATTTT. Residues: CAWTGTGASYTQYF.